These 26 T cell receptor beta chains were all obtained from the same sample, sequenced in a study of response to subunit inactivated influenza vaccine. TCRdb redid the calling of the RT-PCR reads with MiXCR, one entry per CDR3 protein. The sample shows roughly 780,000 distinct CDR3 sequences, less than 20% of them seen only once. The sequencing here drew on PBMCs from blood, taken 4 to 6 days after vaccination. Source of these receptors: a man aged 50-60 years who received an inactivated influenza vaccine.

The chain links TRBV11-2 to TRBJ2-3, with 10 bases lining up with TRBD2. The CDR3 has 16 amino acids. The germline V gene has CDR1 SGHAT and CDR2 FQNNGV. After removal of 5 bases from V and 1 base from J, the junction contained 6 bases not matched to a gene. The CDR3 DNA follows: TGTGCCAGCAGCCATCTCACTAGCGGGGGCACAGATACGCAGTATTTT. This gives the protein CASSHLTSGGTDTQYF.

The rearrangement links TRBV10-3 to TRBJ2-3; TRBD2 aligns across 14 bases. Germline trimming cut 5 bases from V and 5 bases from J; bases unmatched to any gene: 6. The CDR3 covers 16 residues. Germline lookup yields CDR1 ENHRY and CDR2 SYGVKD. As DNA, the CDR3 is TGTGCCATCAGTATGGGACTAGCGGGAGCAGTAGATACGCAGTATTTT. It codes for CAISMGLAGAVDTQYF.

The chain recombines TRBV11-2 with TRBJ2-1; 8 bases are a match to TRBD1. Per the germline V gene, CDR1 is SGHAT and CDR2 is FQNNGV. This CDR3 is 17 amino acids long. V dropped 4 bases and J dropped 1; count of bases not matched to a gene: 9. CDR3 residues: CASSSTGAPESYNEQFF. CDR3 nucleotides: TGTGCCAGCAGCTCGACAGGGGCCCCAGAGTCCTACAATGAGCAGTTCTTC.

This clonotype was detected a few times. This CDR3 reads CASSTRQGNYNEQFF. Written as DNA, the CDR3 is TGCGCCAGCAGCACGAGACAGGGCAACTACAATGAGCAGTTCTTC. The chain carries TRBV5-1 and TRBJ2-1, with 7 bases fitting TRBD1. CDR3 size: 15 residues. Germline V gene lookup returns CDR1 SGHRS and CDR2 YFSETQ. V lost 4 bases to trimming and J lost 3 bases; unmatched junction nucleotides: 7.

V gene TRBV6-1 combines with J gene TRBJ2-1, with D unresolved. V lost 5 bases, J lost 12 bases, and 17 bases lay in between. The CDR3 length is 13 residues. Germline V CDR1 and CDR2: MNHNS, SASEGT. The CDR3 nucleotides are TGTGCCAGCAGTACCCAGAACAGCTTTGGGCAGTTCTTC. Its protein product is CASSTQNSFGQFF.

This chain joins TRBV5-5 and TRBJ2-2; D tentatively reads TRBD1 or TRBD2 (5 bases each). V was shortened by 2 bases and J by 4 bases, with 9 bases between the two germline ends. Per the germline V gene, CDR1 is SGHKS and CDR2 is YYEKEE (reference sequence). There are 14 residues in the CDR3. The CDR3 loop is CASSFRGPTGELFF. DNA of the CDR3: TGTGCCAGCAGCTTCCGGGGACCCACCGGGGAGCTGTTTTTT. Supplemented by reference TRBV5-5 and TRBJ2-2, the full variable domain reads DAGVTQSPTHLIKTRGQQVTLRCSPISGHKSVSWYQQVLGQGPQFIFQYYEKEERGRGNFPDRFSARQFPNYSSELNVNALLLGDSALYLCASSFRGPTGELFFGEGSRLTVL.

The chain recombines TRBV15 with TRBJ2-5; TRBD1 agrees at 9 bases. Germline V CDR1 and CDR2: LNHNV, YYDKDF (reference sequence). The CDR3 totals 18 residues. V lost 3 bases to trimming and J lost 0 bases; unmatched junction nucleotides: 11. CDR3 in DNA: TGTGCCACCAGCAGTGATCAACCCCGGGACAGGGACCAAGAGACCCAGTACTTC. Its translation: CATSSDQPRDRDQETQYF.

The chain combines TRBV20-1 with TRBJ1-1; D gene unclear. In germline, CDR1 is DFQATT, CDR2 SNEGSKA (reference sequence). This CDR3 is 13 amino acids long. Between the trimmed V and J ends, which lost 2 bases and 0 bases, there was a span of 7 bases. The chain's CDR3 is CSARWELNTEAFF. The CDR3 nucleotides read TGCAGTGCTAGATGGGAACTGAACACTGAAGCTTTCTTT.

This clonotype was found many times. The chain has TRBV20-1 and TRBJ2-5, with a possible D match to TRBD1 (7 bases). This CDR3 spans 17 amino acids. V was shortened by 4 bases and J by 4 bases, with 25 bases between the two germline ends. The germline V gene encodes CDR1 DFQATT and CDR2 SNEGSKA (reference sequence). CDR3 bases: TGCAGTGCTACCAAACCGGCGGGGCAGGGGGGCGCAGAGACCCAGTACTTC. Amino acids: CSATKPAGQGGAETQYF.

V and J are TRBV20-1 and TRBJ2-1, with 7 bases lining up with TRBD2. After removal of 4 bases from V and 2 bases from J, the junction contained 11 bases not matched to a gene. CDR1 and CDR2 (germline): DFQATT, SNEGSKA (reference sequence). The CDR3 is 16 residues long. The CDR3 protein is CSAIRGGSGAYNEQFF. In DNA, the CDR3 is TGCAGTGCTATCCGAGGCGGGAGCGGGGCCTACAATGAGCAGTTCTTC.

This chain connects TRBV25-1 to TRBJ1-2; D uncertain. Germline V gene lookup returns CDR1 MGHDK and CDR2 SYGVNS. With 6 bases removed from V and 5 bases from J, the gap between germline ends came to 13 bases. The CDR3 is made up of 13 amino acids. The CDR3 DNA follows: TGTGCCAGCAGAGGACTGAGAGGGTATGGCTACACCTTC. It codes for CASRGLRGYGYTF.

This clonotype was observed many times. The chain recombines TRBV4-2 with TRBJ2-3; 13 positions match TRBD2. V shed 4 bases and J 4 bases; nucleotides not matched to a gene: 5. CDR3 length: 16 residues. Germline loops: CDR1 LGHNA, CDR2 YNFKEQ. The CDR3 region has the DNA TGTGCCAGCAGCCCCTTACTAGCGGGAGGGCCAGATACGCAGTATTTT. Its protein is CASSPLLAGGPDTQYF.

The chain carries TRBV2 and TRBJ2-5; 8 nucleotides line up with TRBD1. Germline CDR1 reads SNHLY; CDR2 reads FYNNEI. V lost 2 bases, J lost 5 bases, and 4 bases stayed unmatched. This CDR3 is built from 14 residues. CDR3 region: CASSEMQGAETQYF. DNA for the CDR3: TGTGCCAGCAGTGAAATGCAGGGGGCCGAGACCCAGTACTTC. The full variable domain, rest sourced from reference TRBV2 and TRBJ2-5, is EPEVTQTPSHQVTQMGQEVILRCVPISNHLYFYWYRQILGQKVEFLVSFYNNEISEKSEIFDDQFSVERPDGSNFTLKIRSTKLEDSAMYFCASSEMQGAETQYFGPGTRLLVL.

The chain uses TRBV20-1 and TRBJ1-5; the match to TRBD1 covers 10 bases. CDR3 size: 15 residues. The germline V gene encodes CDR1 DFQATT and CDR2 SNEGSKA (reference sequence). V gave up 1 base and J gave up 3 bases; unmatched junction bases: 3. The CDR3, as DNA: TGCAGTGCTAGAGCGGACAGGGGGTTCAATCAGCCCCAGCATTTT. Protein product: CSARADRGFNQPQHF.

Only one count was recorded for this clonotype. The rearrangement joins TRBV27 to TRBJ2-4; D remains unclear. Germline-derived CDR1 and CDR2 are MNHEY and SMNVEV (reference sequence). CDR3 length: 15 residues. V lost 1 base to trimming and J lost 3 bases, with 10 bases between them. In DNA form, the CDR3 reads TGTGCCAGCAGTTTATTGCCTCTAGGCAAAAACATTCAGTACTTC. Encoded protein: CASSLLPLGKNIQYF.

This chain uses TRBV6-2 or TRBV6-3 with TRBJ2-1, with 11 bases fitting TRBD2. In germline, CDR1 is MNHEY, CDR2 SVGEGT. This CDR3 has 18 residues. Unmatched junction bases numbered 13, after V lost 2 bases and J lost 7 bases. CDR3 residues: CASSYRRRLAGGQNEQFF. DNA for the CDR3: TGTGCCAGCAGTTACAGACGTAGGCTAGCGGGAGGTCAGAATGAGCAGTTCTTC.

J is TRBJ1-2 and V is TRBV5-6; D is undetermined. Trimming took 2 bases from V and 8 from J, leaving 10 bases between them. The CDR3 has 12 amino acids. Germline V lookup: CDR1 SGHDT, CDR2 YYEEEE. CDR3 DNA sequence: TGTGCCAGCAGCTTCACTCAAGAAGGCTACACCTTC. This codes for CASSFTQEGYTF.

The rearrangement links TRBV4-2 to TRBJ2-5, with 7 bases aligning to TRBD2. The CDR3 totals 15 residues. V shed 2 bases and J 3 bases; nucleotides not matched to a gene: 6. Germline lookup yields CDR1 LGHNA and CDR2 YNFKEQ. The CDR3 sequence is CASSQYPGREETQYF. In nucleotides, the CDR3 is TGTGCCAGCAGCCAATACCCAGGGAGGGAAGAGACCCAGTACTTC.

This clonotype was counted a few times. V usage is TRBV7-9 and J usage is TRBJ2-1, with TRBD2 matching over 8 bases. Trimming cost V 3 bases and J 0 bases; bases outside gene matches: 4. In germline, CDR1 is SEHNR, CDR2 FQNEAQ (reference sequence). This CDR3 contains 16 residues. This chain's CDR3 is CASSFDGLASYNEQFF. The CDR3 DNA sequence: TGTGCCAGCAGCTTCGATGGACTAGCCTCCTACAATGAGCAGTTCTTC.

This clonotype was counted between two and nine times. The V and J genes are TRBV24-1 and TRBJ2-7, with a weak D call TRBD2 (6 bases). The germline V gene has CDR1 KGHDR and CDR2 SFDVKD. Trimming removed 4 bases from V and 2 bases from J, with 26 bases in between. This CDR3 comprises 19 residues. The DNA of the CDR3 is TGTGCCACCAGTGAGGAGGGGCGGGGCTTAACTGCCATTCCCTACGAGCAGTACTTC. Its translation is CATSEEGRGLTAIPYEQYF.

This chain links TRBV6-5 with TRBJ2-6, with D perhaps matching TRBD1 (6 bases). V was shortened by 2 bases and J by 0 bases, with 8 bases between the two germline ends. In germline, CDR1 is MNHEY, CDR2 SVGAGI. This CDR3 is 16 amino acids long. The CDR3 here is CASSYTGISGANVLTF. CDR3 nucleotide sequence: TGTGCCAGCAGTTACACAGGGATCTCTGGGGCCAACGTCCTGACTTTC.

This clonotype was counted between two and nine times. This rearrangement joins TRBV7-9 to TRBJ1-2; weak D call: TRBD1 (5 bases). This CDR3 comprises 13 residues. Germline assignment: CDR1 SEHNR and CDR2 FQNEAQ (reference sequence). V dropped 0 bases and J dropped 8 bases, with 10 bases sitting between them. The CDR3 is CASSLAQALGYTF. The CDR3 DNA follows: TGTGCCAGCAGCTTAGCACAGGCGTTAGGCTACACCTTC.

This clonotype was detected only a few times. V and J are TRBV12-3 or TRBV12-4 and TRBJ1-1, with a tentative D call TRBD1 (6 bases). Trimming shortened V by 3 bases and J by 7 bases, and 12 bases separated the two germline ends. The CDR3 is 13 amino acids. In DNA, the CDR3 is TGTGCCAGCAGTTTGGGGGCGAGAATTGAAGCTTTCTTT. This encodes CASSLGARIEAFF.

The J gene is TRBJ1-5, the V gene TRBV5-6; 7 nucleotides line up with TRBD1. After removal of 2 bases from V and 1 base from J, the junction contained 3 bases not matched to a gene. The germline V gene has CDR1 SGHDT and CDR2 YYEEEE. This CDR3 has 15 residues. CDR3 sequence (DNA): TGTGCCAGCAGCTTCAAGGGGGCGAGCAATCAGCCCCAGCATTTT. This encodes CASSFKGASNQPQHF.

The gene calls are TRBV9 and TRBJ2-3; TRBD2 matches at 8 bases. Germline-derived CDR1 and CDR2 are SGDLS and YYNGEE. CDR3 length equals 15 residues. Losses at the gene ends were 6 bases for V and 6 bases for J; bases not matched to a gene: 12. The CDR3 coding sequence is TGTGCCAGCAAAACTAGCGGCCGACAGCTGGATACGCAGTATTTT. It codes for CASKTSGRQLDTQYF.

CDR3 residues: CSARAAGKEKLFF. CDR3 in DNA: TGCAGTGCTAGAGCCGCCGGGAAGGAAAAACTGTTTTTT. This chain uses TRBV20-1 with TRBJ1-4; no firm D call. Trimming took off 1 base at V and 8 bases at J, with 11 bases between the two ends. This CDR3 region has 13 residues. Germline V gene lookup returns CDR1 DFQATT and CDR2 SNEGSKA (reference sequence).